The 22 T cell receptor beta chains given below trace back to one sample, sequenced in a study of T cell clones after liver transplantation. Repertoires were generated with immunoSEQ multiplex PCR, while TCRdb's copy carries only in-frame clones and drops some. Of some 23,000 clones in the sample, about three quarters were seen once. Sample: CD4+ T cells from blood, taken before liver transplant. The receptors derive from a human donor who received a liver transplant.

The chain recombines TRBV28 with TRBJ2-7; 9 bases align to TRBD1. The CDR3 consists of 13 residues. V was pared by 6 bases and J by 6 bases, with 6 bases of the junction left unmatched. Germline values: CDR1 MDHEN, CDR2 SYDVKM. DNA of the CDR3: TGTGCCAGCAGACCGGGACAGGGTTCCGAGCAGTACTTC. Translation gives CASRPGQGSEQYF. Full variable domain (rest looked up from reference TRBV28 and TRBJ2-7): DVKVTQSSRYLVKRTGEKVFLECVQDMDHENMFWYRQDPGLGLRLIYFSYDVKMKEKGDIPEGYSVSREKKERFSLILESASTNQTSMYLCASRPGQGSEQYFGPGTRLTVT.

This clone appeared a few times. CDR3 protein: CASSFNRSSYNSPLHF. CDR3 in DNA: TGTGCCAGCAGCTTTAACAGGAGCTCCTATAATTCACCCCTCCACTTT. The V call is TRBV12-1, the J call TRBJ1-6; the table's D call TRBD1 went unverified against the DNA. TRBV12-1 is marked as a pseudogene. The CDR3 length is 16 residues.

The rearrangement joins TRBV6-6 to TRBJ2-5, with D unclear. The CDR3 contains 14 residues. V lost 6 bases and J 4 bases, leaving 15 bases between the germline ends. Germline V CDR1 and CDR2: MNHNY, SVGAGI (reference sequence). The CDR3, as DNA: TGTGCCAGCAGCGATTCAAAAAGGGCAGAGACCCAGTACTTC. It encodes CASSDSKRAETQYF.

The chain combines TRBV10-1 with TRBJ2-7, with D tentatively TRBD1 (5 bases). Germline CDR1 is WNHNN and CDR2 is SYGVQD (reference sequence). This CDR3 is built from 13 residues. V was pared by 6 bases and J by 3 bases, with 12 bases between. The CDR3 DNA reads TGCGCCAGCAGAAAAGACAGCTTCTACGAGCAGTACTTC. Residues: CASRKDSFYEQYF.

This clone was seen a single time. V and J are TRBV19 and TRBJ1-1, with D perhaps matching TRBD1 (5 bases). Germline V gene sequence: CDR1 LNHDA, CDR2 SQIVND (reference sequence). The length of the CDR3 is 15 residues. The V and J ends lost 1 base and 1 base respectively, with 10 bases between them. The CDR3 region has the DNA TGTGCCAGTAGTATAGGGCAGGGCTGGAACACTGAAGCTTTCTTT. Translated, it gives CASSIGQGWNTEAFF.

The rearrangement links TRBV30 to TRBJ1-5, with 10 bases fitting TRBD1. This CDR3 spans 12 amino acids. Trimming took 8 bases from V and 7 from J; bases not matched to a gene: 5. The germline V gene has CDR1 GTSNPN and CDR2 SVGIG (reference sequence). CDR3 region: CALGQGDQPQHF. The CDR3 region has the DNA TGTGCCCTTGGACAGGGGGACCAGCCCCAGCATTTT. Using reference TRBV30 and TRBJ1-5 for the parts outside the CDR3, the full variable domain is SQTIHQWPATLVQPVGSPLSLECTVEGTSNPNLYWYRQAAGRGLQLLFYSVGIGQISSEVPQNLSASRPQDRQFILSSKKLLLSDSGFYLCALGQGDQPQHFGDGTRLSIL.

The genes are TRBV6-5 and TRBJ2-7, with a possible D match to TRBD1 (6 bases). CDR3 length: 13 residues. The germline CDR1 and CDR2 sequences are MNHEY and SVGAGI. V was clipped by 6 bases and J by 2 bases, with 11 bases between them. CDR3 coding DNA: TGTGCCAGCAGCCAGCGGACAGCCTACGAGCAGTACTTC. Its translation is CASSQRTAYEQYF.

This clone was counted a few times. The chain couples TRBV5-6 to TRBJ1-2; D might be TRBD1 (6 bases). Germline CDR1 reads SGHDT; CDR2 reads YYEEEE. The CDR3 has 15 amino acids. Trimming pared 2 bases from V and 2 bases from J, leaving 13 bases between. CDR3 coding DNA: TGTGCCAGCAGCTTTAGGGGGGTTGGCAACTATGGCTACACCTTC. Encoded protein: CASSFRGVGNYGYTF.

This clone was seen a few times. This chain joins TRBV18 and TRBJ2-4; 10 bases fit TRBD2. V was pared by 2 bases and J by 12 bases, with 10 bases of the junction left unmatched. CDR3 length: 15 residues. CDR1 is KGHSH, CDR2 LQKENI, per germline. The CDR3 sequence: CASSPSGLAPDPQYF. CDR3 bases: TGTGCCAGCTCACCATCGGGACTAGCGCCTGATCCTCAGTACTTC.

The chain employs TRBV6-5 and TRBJ1-1; D is unclear. Looked up from germline, CDR1 is MNHEY and CDR2 is SVGAGI. The CDR3 covers 14 residues. V lost 1 base and J 2 bases, leaving 8 bases between the germline ends. The CDR3 reads CASSYLGGNTEAFF. CDR3 nucleotides: TGTGCCAGCAGTTACTTAGGCGGCAACACTGAAGCTTTCTTT.

This clone was seen a few times. The chain couples TRBV5-1 to TRBJ1-6, with D possibly being TRBD1 (5 bases). This CDR3 has 15 amino acids. The V and J ends lost 5 bases and 7 bases respectively, with 16 bases between them. CDR1 is SGHRS, CDR2 YFSETQ, per germline. In DNA, the CDR3 is TGCGCCAGCAGTAAGGAGGGGAGAGGGAATTCACCCCTCCACTTT. Amino acid sequence: CASSKEGRGNSPLHF. The variable domain in full, with the rest retrieved from reference TRBV5-1 and TRBJ1-6, is KAGVTQTPRYLIKTRGQQVTLSCSPISGHRSVSWYQQTPGQGLQFLFEYFSETQRNKGNFPGRFSGRQFSNSRSEMNVSTLELGDSALYLCASSKEGRGNSPLHFGNGTRLTVT.

V and J are TRBV29-1 and TRBJ2-5; perhaps TRBD1 as D (6 bases). CDR3 length: 13 amino acids. In germline, CDR1 is SQVTM, CDR2 ANQGSEA. Trimming left V 6 bases short and J 3 bases short, with 14 bases between. The CDR3 here is CSVGATREETQYF. CDR3 DNA sequence: TGCAGCGTGGGGGCGACGAGGGAAGAGACCCAGTACTTC.

This clone was detected a few times. The chain combines TRBV21-1 with TRBJ2-7; the table gives TRBD1 as D, unverified against the DNA. TRBV21-1 is a documented pseudogene. The CDR3 extends over 20 amino acids. CDR3 loop: CASSSQSGQSVAVSSYEQYV. DNA for the CDR3: TGTGCCAGCAGCTCCCAATCGGGACAGTCAGTAGCGGTGAGCTCCTACGAGCAGTACGTC.

This clone is judged medium-sized. The chain is built from TRBV6-1 and TRBJ2-7; either TRBD1 or TRBD2 may supply D (5 bases each). There are 15 residues in the CDR3. The V and J ends lost 6 bases and 4 bases respectively, with 19 bases between them. Germline CDR1 is MNHNS and CDR2 is SASEGT. The CDR3 coding sequence is TGTGCCAGCAGAGGAGGACACGTCTTTCTATACGAGCAGTACGTC. Its protein product is CASRGGHVFLYEQYV.

This clone was observed once. The chain has TRBV28 and TRBJ1-5, with no clear D. This CDR3 has 14 residues. Trimming left V 0 bases short and J 3 bases short, with 6 bases between. CDR1 and CDR2 (germline): MDHEN, SYDVKM. In DNA form, the CDR3 reads TGTGCCAGCAGTTTATGGTCCACCAATCAGCCCCAGCATTTT. Amino acid sequence: CASSLWSTNQPQHF.

The CDR3 sequence: CASSTAGYGYTF. In DNA, the CDR3 is TGTGCCAGCAGCACGGCGGGATACGGCTACACCTTC. This chain links TRBV6-5 with TRBJ1-2, with D hard to call. CDR3 length: 12 residues. Germline assignment: CDR1 MNHEY and CDR2 SVGAGI. V lost 6 bases, J lost 8 bases, and 13 bases lay in between.

The chain carries TRBV19 and TRBJ2-1; unclear D gene. Trimming stripped 7 bases from V and 3 bases from J, with 13 bases between. CDR3 length equals 14 residues. In germline, CDR1 is LNHDA, CDR2 SQIVND (reference sequence). CDR3 nucleotide sequence: TGTGCCAGTAAAAACGGGCCCGACTACAATGAGCAGTTCTTC. It is translated as CASKNGPDYNEQFF.

This clone was seen only a few times. This chain connects TRBV6-4 to TRBJ2-7; no clear D gene. Germline assignment: CDR1 MRHNA and CDR2 SNTAGT. Trimming shortened V by 3 bases and J by 3 bases, and 6 bases separated the two germline ends. CDR3 size: 12 residues. The DNA for the CDR3 is TGTGCCAGCAGTGATAAATACTACGAGCAGTACGTC. Translating gives CASSDKYYEQYV.

V gene TRBV5-6 combines with J gene TRBJ2-3; TRBD2 matches at 13 bases. The CDR3 covers 18 residues. Germline V CDR1 and CDR2: SGHDT, YYEEEE. The ends lost 3 bases at V and 2 bases at J; junction bases unmatched: 9. The CDR3 protein is CASSSLLTSGRITDTQYF. CDR3 nucleotide sequence: TGTGCCAGCAGCTCCTTACTGACTAGCGGGAGGATCACAGATACGCAGTATTTT.

The chain carries TRBV5-1 and TRBJ2-3; D is possibly TRBD1 (6 bases). This CDR3 comprises 13 residues. From germline, CDR1 is SGHRS and CDR2 YFSETQ. Trimming pared 5 bases from V and 3 bases from J, leaving 10 bases between. The CDR3 spells CASSNRETDTQYF. CDR3 coding DNA: TGCGCCAGCAGTAACAGGGAAACAGATACGCAGTATTTT.

This clone was seen a handful of times. The chain combines TRBV19 with TRBJ1-1; 9 nucleotides line up with TRBD1. This CDR3 is built from 13 residues. From germline, CDR1 is LNHDA and CDR2 SQIVND (reference sequence). V shed 6 bases, J shed 3 bases, and the junction held 2 bases outside the gene matches. The CDR3 DNA reads TGTGCCAGTAGGGGACAGGGTGACACTGAAGCTTTCTTT. It specifies CASRGQGDTEAFF.

The rearrangement joins TRBV7-7 to TRBJ2-1; the match to TRBD2 covers 11 bases. This CDR3 contains 15 residues. Germline CDR1 and CDR2: SSHAT and FNYEAQ (reference sequence). With V trimmed by 4 bases and J by 4 bases, 3 bases remained unmatched. The CDR3 nucleotides read TGTGCCAGCAGCTCCGGGACTAGCGGATACAATGAGCAGTTCTTC. Protein: CASSSGTSGYNEQFF.